The T cell receptor (beta chain) under discussion was sequenced for a study of blood T cell repertoires in COVID-19. The wider study: Acute and convalescent COVID-19 samples came from the United States, Italy and Spain. The cDNA or gDNA used as material had been derived from T cells, B-cell-depleted T cells, or PBMCs.

CDR3 length: 14 residues. J lost 3 bases, V lost 6 bases, and 5 bases had no gene match. Germline V gene lookup returns CDR1 LGHDT and CDR2 YNNKEL (reference sequence). The table came from immunoSEQ multiplex PCR; TCRdb's copy has only in-frame clones and leaves some out. There are 200,000 to 250,000 clones in the sample; around three quarters occur only once, and approximately 6% lies in the top ten. The receptor was isolated from a woman in her seventies with acute or convalescent COVID-19. Material for sequencing was peripheral blood. The chain recombines TRBV3-1 (or the pseudogene TRBV3-2) with TRBJ2-1; 7 bases match TRBD2. The CDR3 bases are TGTGCCAGCAGGCTGACTAGCTACTACAATGAGCAGTTCTTC. Its translation is CASRLTSYYNEQFF.